A selection of T cell receptor beta chains follows, all from one sample in a study of response to subunit inactivated influenza vaccine. MiXCR was run by TCRdb on the RT-PCR reads, yielding one entry per CDR3 protein. The sample lists about 780,000 distinct CDR3 sequences; about 18% were seen once. This specimen consisted of PBMCs from blood, obtained around 5 days after vaccination. These receptor sequences come from a man aged 45 to 65 who received an inactivated influenza vaccine. CDR3s include the opening cysteine and the closing phenylalanine or tryptophan.

V	J	CDR3
TRBV12-3/TRBV12-4	TRBJ1-5	CASSFQGALSQPQHF
TRBV20-1	TRBJ2-1	CSARDPGGAGAYNEQFF
TRBV7-6	TRBJ2-2	CASSGQPDTGELFF
TRBV7-9	TRBJ1-1	CASSPPPVNTEAFF
TRBV28	TRBJ1-1	CASSSHDDTEAFF
TRBV6-5	TRBJ2-1	CASSYSSSGAYNEQFF
TRBV20-1	TRBJ2-3	CTAGTSGTDTQYF
TRBV10-3	TRBJ2-7	CAISPSLPGQGTDEQYF
TRBV7-6	TRBJ2-1	CASSLWFREQFF
TRBV12-3/TRBV12-4	TRBJ1-3	CASVVRQGSGNTIYF
TRBV24-1	TRBJ1-5	CATSDPDRPNQPQHF
TRBV7-2	TRBJ2-7	CASNLAQGGPYEQYF
TRBV24-1	TRBJ2-1	CATSDPRTGSVNEQFF
TRBV5-6	TRBJ2-3	CASSGYGQGGTDTQYF
TRBV6-1	TRBJ2-1	CASSGGPAGYEQFF
TRBV20-1	TRBJ2-5	CSASPTGLQETQYF
TRBV19	TRBJ1-1	CASSMGLNTEAFF
TRBV11-2	TRBJ2-6	CASSLDGTGFGANVLTF
TRBV5-5	TRBJ2-7	CASSLVGTASYEQYF
TRBV20-1	TRBJ1-2	CSARDRGNYGYTF
TRBV7-2	TRBJ2-6	CASSLDFGRANVLTF
TRBV29-1	TRBJ2-3	CSVVGGQGRTDTQYF
TRBV12-3/TRBV12-4	TRBJ2-3	CASSLGGIIQHTDTQYF
TRBV20-1	TRBJ2-5	CSARGGEKTQYF
TRBV20-1	TRBJ1-6	CSARSSSSYNSPLHF
TRBV15	TRBJ2-1	CATSRKLATTAEQFF
TRBV9	TRBJ1-2	CASSAGTFDGYTF
TRBV11-1	TRBJ2-1	CASSTPRRGRGEQFF
TRBV6-5	TRBJ2-7	CASSYLRLAHEQYF
TRBV9	TRBJ2-1	CASSVGLAGANEQFF
TRBV7-9	TRBJ2-2	CASSLAHPNTGELFF
TRBV12-3/TRBV12-4	TRBJ2-1	CASSRARRHNEQFF
TRBV28	TRBJ2-7	CASSMSRDGEWLGEQYF